These 18 T cell receptor beta chains were all obtained from the same sample, sequenced in a study of T cells in localized non-small cell lung cancer. Sequencing was performed with immunoSEQ multiplex PCR; in TCRdb, only in-frame clones are kept and a portion is missing. The sample carries 75,000 to 85,000 clones, 80% recorded once. The specimen comprised peripheral blood, sampled before any cancer treatment. These receptors came from a female donor at least 60 years old with stage I lung adenocarcinoma.

The chain has TRBV7-8 and TRBJ2-7, with a possible D match to TRBD1 (6 bases). The CDR3 spans 14 residues. Germline lookup yields CDR1 SGHVS and CDR2 FQNEAQ. Trimming took 5 bases from V and 0 from J, leaving 11 bases between them. The CDR3 here is CASSQGTFSYEQYF. CDR3 bases: TGTGCCAGCAGCCAGGGGACATTCTCCTACGAGCAGTACTTC.

The J gene is TRBJ2-3, the V gene TRBV4-1; weak D call: TRBD2 (6 bases). Trimming took off 0 bases at V and 3 bases at J, with 10 bases between the two ends. Per germline, CDR1 MGHRA and CDR2 YSYEKL. This CDR3 is built from 15 residues. DNA for the CDR3: TGCGCCAGCAGCCAAGAGGGGGGAGAGACAGATACGCAGTATTTT. Translation gives CASSQEGGETDTQYF.

This chain uses TRBV11-1 with TRBJ1-3; D may be TRBD1 (6 bases). Trimming removed 8 bases from V and 0 bases from J, with 14 bases in between. The CDR3 extends over 15 amino acids. Germline assignment: CDR1 SGHAT and CDR2 FQDESV (reference sequence). CDR3 protein: CASSRTADSGNTIYF. CDR3 nucleotide sequence: TGTGCCAGCTCTAGGACAGCCGACTCTGGAAACACCATATATTTT. Full variable domain (remainder filled in from reference TRBV11-1 and TRBJ1-3): EAEVAQSPRYKITEKSQAVAFWCDPISGHATLYWYRQILGQGPELLVQFQDESVVDDSQLPKDRFSAERLKGVDSTLKIQPAELGDSAMYLCASSRTADSGNTIYFGEGSWLTVV.

This chain uses TRBV19 with TRBJ2-1; 9 positions agree with TRBD1. J was trimmed by 5 bases and V by 4 bases; bases with no gene match: 6. Germline assignment: CDR1 LNHDA and CDR2 SQIVND (reference sequence). There are 15 residues in the CDR3. DNA of the CDR3: TGTGCCAGTAGTAAGACAGGGGGGTTGGACAATGAGCAGTTCTTC. Amino acids: CASSKTGGLDNEQFF.

This clone was observed a few times. This rearrangement joins TRBV14 to TRBJ1-2; 9 bases fit TRBD1. The CDR3 covers 16 residues. The trim removed 2 bases at V and 2 bases at J, leaving 6 bases unmatched. CDR1 is SGHDN, CDR2 FVKESK, per germline. The CDR3 bases are TGTGCCAGCAGCCAAATCGGACAGGGGCGGAACTATGGCTACACCTTC. Protein: CASSQIGQGRNYGYTF.

The chain joins TRBV5-1 to TRBJ1-2; D ambiguous. V lost 1 base to trimming and J lost 8 bases, with 9 bases between them. CDR1 and CDR2 from the germline V gene are SGHRS and YFSETQ. CDR3 size: 12 residues. CDR3 DNA: TGCGCCAGCAGCTTGATAGGGATGGGCTACACCTTC. Translated: CASSLIGMGYTF.

The gene calls are TRBV13 and TRBJ2-5, with 12 bases lining up with TRBD2. Germline CDR1 is PRHDT and CDR2 is FYEKMQ (reference sequence). The junction had 4 bases not matched to a gene; V was cut back by 2 bases and J by 3 bases. The CDR3 consists of 16 residues. The CDR3 reads CASSLWLAGGKETQYF. The CDR3 nucleotides read TGTGCCAGCAGCTTATGGCTAGCGGGAGGGAAAGAGACCCAGTACTTC.

The rearrangement links TRBV6-6 to TRBJ1-1, with 7 bases aligning to TRBD1. The CDR3 spans 14 residues. In germline, CDR1 is MNHNY, CDR2 SVGAGI (reference sequence). Unmatched junction bases numbered 8, after V lost 6 bases and J lost 4 bases. The CDR3 DNA is TGTGCCAGCAGCGATGCTACAGGGGTCACTGAAGCTTTCTTT. Residues: CASSDATGVTEAFF.

This clone occurred once. The CDR3 loop reads CASSLGPGVAYEQYF. The CDR3, as DNA: TGTGCCAGCAGCTTAGGCCCAGGGGTCGCCTACGAGCAGTACTTC. The V call is TRBV7-7, the J call TRBJ2-7, with D perhaps TRBD1 (6 bases). CDR1 and CDR2 (germline): SSHAT, FNYEAQ (reference sequence). This CDR3 has 15 amino acids. V was shortened by 1 base and J by 2 bases, with 12 bases between the two germline ends. Filled out from reference TRBV7-7 and TRBJ2-7, the complete variable domain reads GAGVSQSPRYKVTKRGQDVTLRCDPISSHATLYWYQQALGQGPEFLTYFNYEAQPDKSGLPSDRFSAERPEGSISTLTIQRTEQRDSAMYRCASSLGPGVAYEQYFGPGTRLTVT.

The chain has TRBV11-3 and TRBJ2-3, with D unclear. The V end lost 2 bases, the J end lost 3 bases, and 9 bases lay between the germline ends. The length of the CDR3 is 14 residues. Germline V gives CDR1 SGHNT, CDR2 YENEEA. This CDR3 reads CASSLSAWTDTQYF. In nucleotides, the CDR3 is TGTGCCAGCAGCTTATCCGCCTGGACAGATACGCAGTATTTT.

Points on this clone: One end of the junction is discordant with germline, which a read error may explain. The chain links TRBV11-3 to TRBJ1-2; the D gene is possibly TRBD1 (5 bases). Germline V lookup: CDR1 SGHNT, CDR2 YENEEA. This CDR3 region has 13 residues. This chain's CDR3 is CASSLGGQSDLHF. CDR3 bases: TGTGCCAGCAGCTTAGGAGGACAAAGCGACCTTCACTTC.

The chain couples TRBV7-2 to TRBJ1-6; D possibly corresponds to TRBD1 (5 bases). This CDR3 has 14 residues. Trimming stripped 2 bases from V and 9 bases from J, with 11 bases between. Germline V gene sequence: CDR1 SGHTA, CDR2 FQGNSA. This CDR3 is CASSLWQGGSPLHF. The CDR3 bases are TGTGCCAGCAGCTTATGGCAGGGTGGTTCACCCCTCCACTTT.

This rearrangement joins TRBV14 to TRBJ2-7; perhaps TRBD2 as D (6 bases). V lost 0 bases to trimming and J lost 0 bases, with 12 bases between them. The CDR3 is 16 residues long. Germline CDR1 reads SGHDN; CDR2 reads FVKESK. The chain's CDR3 is CASSQDMGEASYEQYF. Here the CDR3 DNA reads TGTGCCAGCAGCCAAGATATGGGGGAGGCCTCCTACGAGCAGTACTTC.

This chain uses TRBV5-6 with TRBJ2-7; 7 bases are a match to TRBD1. V lost 3 bases, J lost 4 bases, and 10 bases stayed unmatched. CDR1 is SGHDT, CDR2 YYEEEE, per germline. The CDR3 extends over 15 amino acids. The CDR3 is CASSSPTGLVYEQYF. Written as DNA, the CDR3 is TGTGCCAGCAGCTCTCCGACAGGGCTAGTTTACGAGCAGTACTTC.

The chain's CDR3 is CASSLGTGVSGNTIYF. The CDR3 nucleotides are TGTGCCAGCAGCTTAGGGACAGGGGTGTCTGGAAACACCATATATTTT. The chain recombines TRBV7-2 with TRBJ1-3; 9 nucleotides match TRBD1. With 1 base clipped from V and 1 base from J, the junction kept 2 bases outside the gene matches. CDR1 and CDR2 from the germline V gene are SGHTA and FQGNSA. This CDR3 is 16 amino acids long.

This clone was picked up a small number of times. The genes are TRBV19 and TRBJ1-5; D gene ambiguous. This CDR3 is 14 amino acids long. Trimming shortened V by 4 bases and J by 4 bases, and 11 bases separated the two germline ends. From germline, CDR1 is LNHDA and CDR2 SQIVND (reference sequence). The DNA of the CDR3 is TGTGCCAGTAGTACCGCCTTCACGAATCAGCCCCAGCATTTT. It translates to CASSTAFTNQPQHF.

The chain carries TRBV23-1 and TRBJ1-1, with no clear D. TRBV23-1 is reported as an ORF; its role is uncertain. Trimming shortened V by 3 bases and J by 0 bases, and 5 bases separated the two germline ends. This CDR3 has 13 residues. CDR3 sequence reads: CASSQRMNTEAFF. The CDR3 DNA sequence: TGCGCCAGCAGTCAGCGGATGAACACTGAAGCTTTCTTT.

This chain uses TRBV5-6 with TRBJ2-3; 11 bases match TRBD1. The V gene end was trimmed by 4 bases and the J gene end by 6 bases; junction bases not matched to a gene: 13. This CDR3 is 17 amino acids long. Germline V gene data show CDR1 as SGHDT and CDR2 as YYEEEE. CDR3 sequence reads: CASSHLDRGRRWDTQYF. The CDR3 nucleotides are TGTGCCAGCAGCCACCTGGACAGGGGGCGTAGGTGGGATACGCAGTATTTT.